The rows below give T cell receptor beta chains drawn from one sample of a study of cytomegalovirus exposure and HLA in healthy donors. Here immunoSEQ multiplex PCR was the method, and the copy in TCRdb shows in-frame clones only, minus some. The data hold 200,000 to 250,000 clones, with roughly 68% observed a single time. Sequenced sample: PBMCs. These receptors were taken from a man aged 35 to 55 in good health and CMV-seropositive. Both conserved end residues are part of each CDR3.

j_call: TRBJ2-5
v_call: TRBV4-1
cdr3_aa: CASSRTSGGLGGQETQYF

j_call: TRBJ1-3
v_call: TRBV2
cdr3_aa: CASTGQFSGNTIYF

j_call: TRBJ2-3
v_call: TRBV11-2
cdr3_aa: CASSLQRGVSTDTQYF

j_call: TRBJ1-5
v_call: TRBV6-5
cdr3_aa: CASSYSGGDYQPQHF

j_call: TRBJ1-4
v_call: TRBV4-3
cdr3_aa: CASSPGVVNEKLFF

j_call: TRBJ1-5
v_call: TRBV5-8
cdr3_aa: CASSFAGQGYPPQHF

j_call: TRBJ2-1
v_call: TRBV27
cdr3_aa: CASSLRDTYNEQFF

j_call: TRBJ2-2
v_call: TRBV4-2
cdr3_aa: CASSRPGTGELFF

j_call: TRBJ2-7
v_call: TRBV15
cdr3_aa: CATSSPRASYEQYF

j_call: TRBJ2-5
v_call: TRBV5-1
cdr3_aa: CASSSATAQETQYF

j_call: TRBJ1-2
v_call: TRBV28
cdr3_aa: CASSSPGTQGLYGYTF

j_call: TRBJ1-5
v_call: TRBV5-6
cdr3_aa: CAIARFGNQPQHF

j_call: TRBJ2-1
v_call: TRBV15
cdr3_aa: CATSRDPGRGINEQFF

j_call: TRBJ2-1
v_call: TRBV6-1
cdr3_aa: CASSENTRQEINEQFF

j_call: TRBJ2-1
v_call: TRBV2
cdr3_aa: CASTTSGRHEQFF

j_call: TRBJ1-6
v_call: TRBV6-5
cdr3_aa: CASSYSGQGVSPLHF

j_call: TRBJ2-7
v_call: TRBV5-5
cdr3_aa: CASSPGFSGEHYEQYF

j_call: TRBJ2-1
v_call: TRBV5-5
cdr3_aa: CASSLAGGGSEQFF

j_call: TRBJ1-2
v_call: TRBV5-1
cdr3_aa: CASSLGKAGGAFGYTF

j_call: TRBJ2-1
v_call: TRBV29-1
cdr3_aa: CSVRSGGGQFF

j_call: TRBJ2-5
v_call: TRBV10-3
cdr3_aa: CAISELQAKETQYF

j_call: TRBJ2-3
v_call: TRBV7-3
cdr3_aa: CASSQSGQSTDTQYF

j_call: TRBJ2-5
v_call: TRBV19
cdr3_aa: CASSIGTGGETQYF